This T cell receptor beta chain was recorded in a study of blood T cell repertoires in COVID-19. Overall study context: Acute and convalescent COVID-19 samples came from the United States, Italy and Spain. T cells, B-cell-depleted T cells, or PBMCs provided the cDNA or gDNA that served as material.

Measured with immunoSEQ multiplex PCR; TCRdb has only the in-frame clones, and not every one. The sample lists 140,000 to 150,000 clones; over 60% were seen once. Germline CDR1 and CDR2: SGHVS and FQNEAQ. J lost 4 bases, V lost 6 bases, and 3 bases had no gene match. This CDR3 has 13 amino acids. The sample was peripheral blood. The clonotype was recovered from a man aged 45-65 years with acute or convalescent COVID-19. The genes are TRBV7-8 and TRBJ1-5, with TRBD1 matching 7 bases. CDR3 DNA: TGTGCCAGCAGTGAGGACAGGAATCAGCCCCAGCATTTT. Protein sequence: CASSEDRNQPQHF.